Each of the 13 T cell receptor beta chains below was sequenced from the same sample in a study of blood T cells in healthy people across ages. Together with a sample-barcoded 5' primer, a J-beta primer mix was included in a second PCR lasting roughly 7 to 11 cycles. TCRdb fed the 5' RACE reads into MiXCR, producing one record per CDR3 protein. The table includes almost 550,000 distinct CDR3 sequences, 20% to 30% detected once. The sample was also reused in another study, on T cells of mothers and their children.

Sequenced input: blood. These TCRs come from a boy under 18 in good health.

The V call is TRBV20-1, the J call TRBJ2-4, with D hard to call. The V end was cut by 6 bases, the J end by 0 bases, with 12 bases between. CDR1 is DFQATT, CDR2 SNEGSKA, per germline (reference sequence). The CDR3 consists of 14 residues. The DNA of the CDR3 is TGCAGTGCGAAAGATCTTACAGCCAAAAACATTCAGTACTTC. Residues: CSAKDLTAKNIQYF.

In this sample, this clonotype turned up a few times. The chain has TRBV6-2 or TRBV6-3 and TRBJ2-4; weak D call: TRBD2 (6 bases). The V and J ends lost 0 bases and 1 base respectively, with 10 bases between them. Germline V gives CDR1 MNHEY, CDR2 SVGEGT. The CDR3 extends over 16 amino acids. The CDR3 coding sequence is TGTGCCAGCAGTTACTCGGGGGGATATGCCAAAAACATTCAGTACTTC. Translated: CASSYSGGYAKNIQYF.

This clonotype was found a few times. CDR3 in amino acids: CASSFYGWPYEQYF. The CDR3 DNA sequence: TGCGCCAGCAGCTTTTACGGGTGGCCCTACGAGCAGTACTTC. This chain joins TRBV5-1 and TRBJ2-5; D not certain. The assigned J gene may be wrong: the sequence end matches TRBJ2-7 better. Per the germline V gene, CDR1 is SGHRS and CDR2 is YFSETQ. This CDR3 contains 14 residues.

Only a few counts were recorded for this clonotype. This chain connects TRBV7-9 to TRBJ1-1; the D is unclear. CDR1 is SEHNR and CDR2 is FQNEAQ in the germline V gene (reference sequence). V lost 3 bases, J lost 1 base, and 15 bases lay in between. The CDR3 length is 16 residues. CDR3 residues: CASSFVWLDKNTEAFF. In nucleotides, the CDR3 is TGTGCCAGCAGCTTTGTCTGGCTGGATAAGAACACTGAAGCTTTCTTT.

This clonotype was recorded a few times. The CDR3 here is CASRPGPGQLVSETQYF. In DNA, the CDR3 is TGTGCCAGCCGTCCAGGCCCGGGACAGTTGGTTTCAGAGACCCAGTACTTC. This rearrangement joins TRBV12-3 or TRBV12-4 to TRBJ2-5; TRBD1 aligns across 7 bases. With V trimmed by 8 bases and J by 4 bases, 19 bases remained unmatched. The CDR3 is made up of 17 amino acids.

Ten or more counts support this clonotype. The chain combines TRBV3-1 with TRBJ2-5; the match to TRBD1 covers 8 bases. Germline trimming cut 0 bases from V and 5 bases from J; bases unmatched to any gene: 11. This CDR3 spans 17 amino acids. Germline V lookup: CDR1 LGHDT, CDR2 YNNKEL (reference sequence). For the CDR3, the DNA is TGTGCCAGCAGCCAAGAACCGGGACAGGTGACCCGGGAGACCCAGTACTTC. Translated, it gives CASSQEPGQVTRETQYF.

The rearrangement joins TRBV20-1 to TRBJ2-7, with no clear D. V was pared by 5 bases and J by 5 bases, with 4 bases between. The CDR3 loop spans 9 amino acids. Looked up from germline, CDR1 is DFQATT and CDR2 is SNEGSKA (reference sequence). CDR3 loop: CSACNEQYF. DNA of the CDR3: TGCAGTGCTTGCAACGAGCAGTACTTC.

The chain has TRBV12-3 or TRBV12-4 and TRBJ1-5, with D perhaps TRBD1 (5 bases). The CDR3 is 15 residues long. V lost 6 bases and J 3 bases, leaving 15 bases between the germline ends. CDR3 DNA: TGTGCCAGCAGCGGGGCGGGGGAGCCCAATCAGCCCCAGCATTTT. Its protein product is CASSGAGEPNQPQHF.

This clonotype was seen only a few times. This chain joins TRBV11-2 and TRBJ2-7; 7 bases line up with TRBD1. J gave up 3 bases and V 3 bases, and 2 bases lay outside the gene matches. Looked up from germline, CDR1 is SGHAT and CDR2 is FQNNGV. This CDR3 is built from 13 residues. The CDR3 DNA sequence: TGTGCCAGCAGCTTGGGACAGCACTACGAGCAGTACTTC. It is translated as CASSLGQHYEQYF.

This chain connects TRBV29-1 to TRBJ1-1; 8 positions match TRBD1. Losses at the gene ends were 2 bases for V and 4 bases for J; bases not matched to a gene: 9. Germline values: CDR1 SQVTM, CDR2 ANQGSEA. The length of the CDR3 is 15 residues. CDR3 residues: CSVELTGEGSTEAFF. The CDR3, as DNA: TGCAGCGTTGAATTGACAGGGGAGGGGAGCACTGAAGCTTTCTTT.

This clonotype was recorded a few times. The chain is built from TRBV18 and TRBJ1-3; D remains ambiguous. V lost 0 bases to trimming and J lost 4 bases, with 7 bases between them. Germline loops: CDR1 KGHSH, CDR2 LQKENI. The CDR3 sequence is 14 residues long. DNA for the CDR3: TGTGCCAGCTCACCACCGGGAAGCGGAAACACCATATATTTT. Amino acids: CASSPPGSGNTIYF.

This clonotype showed up many times. V and J are TRBV29-1 and TRBJ2-5; a possible D gene is TRBD1 (5 bases). This CDR3 comprises 12 residues. Germline CDR1 and CDR2: SQVTM and ANQGSEA. V was pared by 6 bases and J by 5 bases, with 13 bases between. The CDR3 reads CSVRDRLETQYF. The CDR3 DNA is TGCAGCGTCCGCGACAGATTGGAGACCCAGTACTTC.

There are a few counts of this clonotype. The chain joins TRBV18 to TRBJ2-2, with a tentative D call TRBD1 (6 bases). Trimming took off 8 bases at V and 2 bases at J, with 12 bases between the two ends. The V gene's germline CDR1 is KGHSH and CDR2 LQKENI. The CDR3 has 14 amino acids. This CDR3 is CASALDRNTGELFF. CDR3 nucleotide sequence: TGTGCCAGCGCCCTGGACAGAAACACCGGGGAGCTGTTTTTT.